This TCR beta chain was sequenced in a study of cytomegalovirus exposure and HLA in healthy donors. The PCR used 60 Vbeta and 13 Jbeta primers. Sequencing used immunoSEQ multiplex PCR; TCRdb keeps in-frame clones, though not all of them. The data show around 220,000 clones, approximately 80% seen once. The receptor comes from a girl aged 10-17 years in good health and CMV-seronegative. The sequenced sample consisted of PBMCs.

The CDR3 region has the DNA TGTGCCAGCAGTTTCTTAAGAGGGGGCAATGAGCAGTTCTTC. Residues: CASSFLRGGNEQFF. The genes are TRBV6-6 and TRBJ2-1, with D maybe TRBD1 (6 bases). Trimming removed 4 bases from V and 6 bases from J, with 13 bases in between. Germline lookup yields CDR1 MNHNY and CDR2 SVGAGI (reference sequence). This CDR3 spans 14 amino acids.